The 16 T cell receptor beta chains given below trace back to one sample, sequenced in a study of blood T cell repertoires in COVID-19. Some clones are missing from TCRdb's copy, which holds only in-frame ones; the method was immunoSEQ multiplex PCR. The table lists approximately 200,000 clones, more than 65% of them singletons. Sequences were obtained from peripheral blood. These receptor sequences come from an older woman with acute or convalescent COVID-19.

V is TRBV6-5 and J is TRBJ1-2, with 8 bases aligning to TRBD1. J was trimmed by 4 bases and V by 10 bases; bases with no gene match: 8. The germline V gene encodes CDR1 MNHEY and CDR2 SVGAGI. The CDR3 consists of 13 residues. The CDR3 sequence: CATDNRGTYGYTF. The CDR3 nucleotides read TGTGCCACTGATAACAGGGGGACCTATGGCTACACCTTC.

V and J are TRBV6-2 or TRBV6-3 and TRBJ1-2; 7 positions match TRBD1. The germline V gene encodes CDR1 MNHEY and CDR2 SVGEGT. J was trimmed by 5 bases and V by 2 bases; bases with no gene match: 2. The CDR3 loop spans 13 amino acids. The CDR3: CASSYQGEYGYTF. For the CDR3, the DNA is TGTGCCAGCAGTTACCAGGGGGAATATGGCTACACCTTC.

DNA of the CDR3: TGTGCCAGCAGTTACGACAGGGGATGGGGTTCACCCCTCCACTTT. Protein product: CASSYDRGWGSPLHF. The J gene is TRBJ1-6, the V gene TRBV6-5; 8 nucleotides match TRBD1. Germline V gene data show CDR1 as MNHEY and CDR2 as SVGAGI. V gave up 2 bases and J gave up 9 bases; unmatched junction bases: 6. The CDR3 has 15 residues.

V usage is TRBV18 and J usage is TRBJ1-2; the match to TRBD1 covers 7 bases. The CDR3 sequence is 13 residues long. Trimming cost V 6 bases and J 7 bases; bases outside gene matches: 8. CDR1 and CDR2 from the germline V gene are KGHSH and LQKENI. The DNA for the CDR3 is TGTGCCAGCTCCCTACGTAGGGGGCTTGGCTACACCTTC. Its protein is CASSLRRGLGYTF.

V usage is TRBV5-6 and J usage is TRBJ2-6; TRBD1 aligns across 9 bases. V lost 4 bases and J lost 4; bases outside the gene matches: 3. Germline CDR1 reads SGHDT; CDR2 reads YYEEEE. The CDR3 loop spans 15 amino acids. CDR3 nucleotide sequence: TGTGCCAGCAGCAGGACAGGGGTCGGGGCCAACGTCCTGACTTTC. Residues: CASSRTGVGANVLTF.

The rearrangement links TRBV27 to TRBJ2-5, with a tentative D call TRBD2 (6 bases). V lost 5 bases, J lost 9 bases, and 16 bases lay in between. CDR1 MNHEY and CDR2 SMNVEV come from the germline V gene (reference sequence). The CDR3 spans 13 residues. The CDR3 spells CASSLGLLGAQYF. CDR3 sequence (DNA): TGTGCCAGCAGTCTTGGACTACTCGGGGCCCAGTACTTC.

V and J are TRBV28 and TRBJ1-5; D gene ambiguous. The CDR3 covers 15 residues. Germline loops: CDR1 MDHEN, CDR2 SYDVKM. Trimming removed 3 bases at V and 1 base at J, with 10 bases between. The CDR3 loop is CASSFMTESNQPQHF. CDR3 DNA: TGTGCCAGCAGTTTTATGACGGAGAGCAATCAGCCCCAGCATTTT.

The chain employs TRBV3-1 (or the pseudogene TRBV3-2) and TRBJ1-5; D remains ambiguous. V was trimmed by 1 base and J by 4 bases, leaving 8 bases between them. The CDR3 totals 14 residues. In germline, CDR1 is LGHDT, CDR2 YNNKEL (reference sequence). CDR3 in DNA: TGTGCCAGCAGCCAAGGGGCCGATAATCAGCCCCAGCATTTT. Its translation is CASSQGADNQPQHF.

A few counts support this clone. Here the CDR3 reads CASSLGQARSPLHF. In DNA form, the CDR3 reads TGTGCCAGCAGCTTAGGACAAGCGCGCTCACCCCTCCACTTT. The chain combines TRBV2 with TRBJ1-6, with D maybe TRBD1 (5 bases). V shed 6 bases and J shed 10 bases, with 16 bases lying between them. The CDR3 is made up of 14 amino acids. The germline gives CDR1 SNHLY, CDR2 FYNNEI.

The chain links TRBV6-1 to TRBJ1-1; D gene uncertain. V was pared by 3 bases and J by 5 bases, with 10 bases between. This CDR3 has 13 amino acids. The germline V gene has CDR1 MNHNS and CDR2 SASEGT. The CDR3 is CASSDRGVTEAFF. The DNA of the CDR3 is TGTGCCAGCAGTGATCGGGGAGTTACTGAAGCTTTCTTT.

J is TRBJ2-7 and V is TRBV27; 10 bases line up with TRBD1. The CDR3 loop spans 16 amino acids. The trim removed 3 bases at V and 0 bases at J, leaving 5 bases unmatched. The V gene's germline CDR1 is MNHEY and CDR2 SMNVEV (reference sequence). In nucleotides, the CDR3 is TGTGCCAGCAGTTTCTCCGGGACAGGGGCCTCCTACGAGCAGTACTTC. This translates into CASSFSGTGASYEQYF.

The gene calls are TRBV4-1 and TRBJ2-5; D remains unclear. The V end lost 2 bases, the J end lost 5 bases, and 3 bases lay between the germline ends. CDR1 is MGHRA, CDR2 YSYEKL, per germline. The CDR3 is 11 residues long. The CDR3 reads CASSQYETQYF. CDR3 in DNA: TGCGCCAGCAGCCAATATGAGACCCAGTACTTC.

The chain combines TRBV10-3 with TRBJ1-6; 7 bases match TRBD1. Germline V CDR1 and CDR2: ENHRY, SYGVKD. V gave up 8 bases and J gave up 4 bases; unmatched junction bases: 5. There are 14 residues in the CDR3. Written as DNA, the CDR3 is TGTGCCATCTCCGGGACAGATTATAATTCACCCCTCCACTTT. It codes for CAISGTDYNSPLHF.

This chain joins TRBV4-1 and TRBJ2-3; 13 bases line up with TRBD2. Per the germline V gene, CDR1 is MGHRA and CDR2 is YSYEKL. The CDR3 is 20 amino acids. The junction had 9 bases not matched to a gene; V was cut back by 0 bases and J by 0 bases. The CDR3 region is CASSQDHGTSGASSTDTQYF. The DNA for the CDR3 is TGCGCCAGCAGCCAAGATCATGGGACTAGCGGGGCGTCTAGCACAGATACGCAGTATTTT.

V is TRBV4-2 and J is TRBJ2-1, with 12 positions matching TRBD2. Germline V gives CDR1 LGHNA, CDR2 YNFKEQ. The V and J ends lost 1 base and 1 base, in that order; junction bases with no gene match: 5. This CDR3 has 18 residues. The CDR3 DNA sequence: TGTGCCAGCAGCCAAGCCCTAGCGGGGGGGCAGTCCTACAATGAGCAGTTCTTC. Protein: CASSQALAGGQSYNEQFF.

This CDR3 is CASRTGTGVGEQYF. The CDR3 DNA reads TGTGCCAGCAGGACCGGGACAGGGGTGGGCGAGCAGTACTTC. The rearrangement links TRBV28 to TRBJ2-7, with 10 bases matching TRBD1. The CDR3 spans 14 residues. CDR1 is MDHEN and CDR2 is SYDVKM in the germline V gene. V shed 6 bases and J 6 bases; nucleotides not matched to a gene: 8.